These T cell receptor beta chains were read from a single sample in a study of neoadjuvant anti-PD-1 for oral cavity cancer. Assay: immunoSEQ multiplex PCR; the TCRdb copy retains only in-frame clones and omits some. The profile shows roughly 14,000 clones, nearly 70% of them singletons. This material consisted of PBMCs, taken after nivolumab (anti-PD-1) treatment. These TCRs come from a person aged 35 to 85 with oral cavity squamous cell carcinoma. CDR3s include the opening cysteine and the closing phenylalanine or tryptophan. Fields, in order: clone size, D gene, CDR3 length, J gene, V gene, CDR3 protein, CDR3 DNA. D genes are given only for firm matches. Clone size, where shown, is once, few, many, or a class for clones that have expanded.

NA	TRBD2	13	TRBJ2-7	TRBV6-5	CASRLSGSYEQYF	TGTGCCAGCAGGCTTAGCGGGAGCTACGAGCAGTACTTC
few	NA	14	TRBJ1-1	TRBV5-4	CASSSARMMAEAFF	TGTGCCAGCAGCTCGGCCAGAATGATGGCTGAAGCTTTCTTT
NA	NA	13	TRBJ2-7	TRBV9	CASSPGEAYEQYF	TGTGCCAGCAGCCCAGGGGAAGCCTACGAGCAGTACTTC
NA	NA	12	TRBJ2-7	TRBV6-5	CASTPSGYEQYF	TGTGCCAGCACCCCATCAGGCTACGAGCAGTACTTC
NA	TRBD1	11	TRBJ1-4	TRBV30	CAQGWREKLFF	TGTGCACAGGGGTGGAGGGAAAAACTGTTTTTT
NA	TRBD1	13	TRBJ2-3	TRBV29-1	CSVRDSSTDTQYF	TGCAGCGTTAGGGACAGCAGCACAGATACGCAGTATTTT
few	NA	12	TRBJ2-1	TRBV2	CASSVQGGEQFF	TGTGCCAGCAGTGTACAGGGCGGTGAGCAGTTCTTC
NA	NA	13	TRBJ2-1	TRBV7-2	CASSETPDNEQFF	TGTGCCAGCAGCGAGACACCGGACAATGAGCAGTTCTTC
once	TRBD1	15	TRBJ2-7	TRBV2	CASRVSRDRSYEQYF	TGTGCCAGCAGAGTCTCCCGGGACAGGAGTTACGAGCAGTACTTC
NA	TRBD1	16	TRBJ2-7	TRBV5-1	CASSSRLGQEPAEQYF	TGCGCCAGCAGCTCCCGACTGGGACAGGAGCCCGCCGAGCAGTACTTC
NA	NA	14	TRBJ1-5	TRBV9	CASGADPSNQPQHF	TGTGCCAGTGGGGCAGACCCTAGCAATCAGCCCCAGCATTTT
NA	TRBD1	15	TRBJ2-3	TRBV7-2	CASSLGQGATDTQYF	TGTGCCAGCAGCCTAGGACAGGGGGCCACAGATACGCAGTATTTT
NA	NA	14	TRBJ1-1	TRBV28	CASSLVEWNTEAFF	TGTGCCAGCAGTTTAGTAGAGTGGAACACTGAAGCTTTCTTT
large	NA	11	TRBJ1-2	TRBV7-9	CASSLGDGYTF	TGTGCCAGCAGCCTAGGGGATGGCTACACCTTC
once	TRBD1	13	TRBJ2-7	TRBV6-6	CASMEGGRDEQYF	TGTGCCAGCATGGAAGGGGGCAGGGACGAGCAGTACTTC
NA	TRBD2	16	TRBJ2-5	TRBV4-1	CASSPRTSGSGETQYF	TGCGCCAGCAGCCCCCGGACTAGCGGGAGTGGAGAGACCCAGTACTTC
NA	NA	15	TRBJ2-5	TRBV6-5	CASSYFQGSLETQYF	TGTGCCAGCAGTTACTTCCAGGGTTCGTTAGAGACCCAGTACTTC
once	TRBD1	15	TRBJ2-7	TRBV7-2	CASSLTGTGGGEQYF	TGTGCCAGCAGCCTAACCGGGACAGGGGGGGGCGAGCAGTACTTC
NA	NA	15	TRBJ1-2	TRBV7-9	CASSFAKGVNYGYTF	TGTGCCAGCAGCTTCGCTAAGGGGGTAAACTATGGCTACACCTTC
NA	TRBD2	14	TRBJ2-7	TRBV6-1	CASRLAGTSYEQYF	TGTGCCAGCAGACTAGCGGGAACATCCTACGAGCAGTACTTC
few	NA	13	TRBJ1-2	TRBV27	CASSFEGRYGYTF	TGTGCCAGCAGTTTCGAGGGGAGGTATGGCTACACCTTC
NA	NA	12	TRBJ2-7	TRBV2	CASRFYSYEQYF	TGTGCCAGCAGGTTCTACAGCTACGAGCAGTACTTC
few	TRBD2	17	TRBJ2-7	TRBV28	CASTGDYAGPSSYEQYF	TGTGCCAGCACCGGGGACTATGCCGGGCCGTCGTCCTACGAGCAGTACTTC
NA	NA	15	TRBJ2-7	TRBV9	CASSPRSGALYEQYF	TGTGCCAGCAGCCCCAGGTCGGGGGCCCTCTACGAGCAGTACTTC
once	TRBD1	15	TRBJ2-2	TRBV9	CASSPRQGSSGELFF	TGTGCCAGCTCTCCTCGACAGGGCTCCAGTGGGGAGCTGTTTTTT
NA	NA	13	TRBJ1-2	TRBV7-9	CASSLGNNYGYTF	TGTGCCAGCAGCTTAGGGAATAACTATGGCTACACCTTC
NA	NA	17	TRBJ1-1	TRBV19	CASSMLTGDSRNTEAFF	TGTGCCAGTAGTATGCTGACGGGGGATTCAAGAAACACTGAAGCTTTCTTT
NA	NA	13	TRBJ1-1	TRBV6-5	CASIPGGNTEAFF	TGTGCCAGCATCCCCGGGGGGAACACTGAAGCTTTCTTT
NA	NA	12	TRBJ2-7	TRBV28	CASEQNSYEQYF	TGTGCCAGCGAACAGAATTCCTACGAGCAGTACTTC
NA	NA	18	TRBJ2-7	TRBV7-6	CASSLLLYLGPSSYEQYF	TGTGCCAGCAGCTTGCTCCTGTACCTCGGCCCTAGCTCCTACGAGCAGTACTTC
NA	NA	12	TRBJ2-7	TRBV30	CACGRGSYEQYF	TGTGCCTGTGGTAGGGGTTCCTACGAGCAGTACTTC
few	NA	11	TRBJ1-1	TRBV10-3	CAIKGEGEAFF	TGTGCCATCAAAGGGGAGGGAGAAGCTTTCTTT
NA	NA	16	TRBJ2-5	TRBV27	CASSLSGRGSQETQYF	TGTGCCAGCAGTTTAAGCGGCAGGGGAAGCCAAGAGACCCAGTACTTC
NA	TRBD2	14	TRBJ2-3	TRBV6-4	CASSGGLATDTQYF	TGTGCCAGCAGTGGAGGACTAGCTACAGATACGCAGTATTTT
NA	TRBD2	15	TRBJ2-5	TRBV5-8	CASSLALGTSETQYF	TGTGCCAGCAGCTTGGCCCTGGGGACTAGCGAGACCCAGTACTTC
NA	NA	14	TRBJ2-7	TRBV5-1	CASSLDILTPEQYF	TGCGCCAGCAGCTTGGACATATTAACGCCCGAGCAGTACTTC
once	NA	10	TRBJ2-7	TRBV2	CASSLYEQYF	TGTGCCAGCAGCCTCTACGAGCAGTACTTC
once	NA	14	TRBJ1-4	TRBV9	CASSSGGENEKLFF	TGTGCCAGCAGCTCCGGCGGAGAAAATGAAAAACTGTTTTTT
NA	TRBD2	14	TRBJ2-1	TRBV30	CAWSVSGSGNEQFF	TGTGCCTGGAGTGTAAGCGGGAGCGGCAATGAGCAGTTCTTC
NA	NA	14	TRBJ1-2	TRBV5-1	CASSLGQAGYGYTF	TGCGCCAGCAGCTTGGGACAGGCCGGCTATGGCTACACCTTC
NA	NA	14	TRBJ2-3	TRBV29-1	CSVEDGIKPDTQYF	TGCAGCGTTGAGGACGGGATAAAGCCAGATACGCAGTATTTT
NA	NA	14	TRBJ2-5	TRBV5-1	CASSSIRGEETQYF	TGCGCCAGCAGCTCAATCAGGGGGGAAGAGACCCAGTACTTC
NA	NA	11	TRBJ2-3	TRBV20-1	CSAHFTDTQYF	TGCAGTGCTCACTTCACAGATACGCAGTATTTT
once	NA	13	TRBJ2-7	TRBV11-1	CASSLAGSYEQYF	TGTGCCAGCAGCTTAGCGGGCTCCTACGAGCAGTACTTC
NA	TRBD2	16	TRBJ2-3	TRBV2	CASIERVTSGPDTQYF	TGTGCCAGCATTGAGCGGGTGACTAGCGGCCCAGATACGCAGTATTTT
NA	NA	15	TRBJ1-5	TRBV10-2	CASTQRLSSNQPQHF	TGCGCCAGCACCCAAAGACTAAGTAGCAATCAGCCCCAGCATTTT
few	NA	10	TRBJ2-5	TRBV2	CASTGVTQYF	TGTGCCAGCACGGGAGTCACCCAGTACTTC
NA	TRBD1	13	TRBJ1-2	TRBV10-3	CAISSSGQDGYTF	TGTGCCATCAGCTCAAGCGGACAGGATGGCTACACCTTC
NA	TRBD1	16	TRBJ2-5	TRBV19	CASSPGQGARWETQYF	TGTGCCAGTAGTCCGGGACAGGGGGCCAGGTGGGAGACCCAGTACTTC
NA	TRBD2	15	TRBJ2-7	TRBV19	CASSIPGTSFSEQYF	TGTGCCAGTAGTATACCCGGGACTAGCTTTTCGGAGCAGTACTTC
NA	NA	14	TRBJ1-2	TRBV9	CASSIGDSSYGYTF	TGTGCCAGCAGCATAGGCGACAGTAGCTATGGCTACACCTTC
few	TRBD1	14	TRBJ1-1	TRBV19	CASSDGQGTTEAFF	TGTGCCAGTAGTGACGGACAGGGGACCACTGAAGCTTTCTTT
NA	TRBD1	14	TRBJ2-7	TRBV29-1	CSIAGTGSSYEQYF	TGCAGCATAGCCGGGACAGGGAGCTCCTACGAGCAGTACTTC
NA	TRBD2	14	TRBJ2-1	TRBV5-8	CASSSGLTNNEQFF	TGTGCCAGCAGCTCGGGACTAACTAACAATGAGCAGTTCTTC
NA	NA	14	TRBJ1-1	TRBV7-9	CASSLGSGNTEAFF	TGTGCCAGCAGCCTAGGAAGCGGGAACACTGAAGCTTTCTTT
NA	NA	14	TRBJ1-1	TRBV7-3	CASSVGHLNTEAFF	TGTGCCAGCAGCGTGGGACACTTGAACACTGAAGCTTTCTTT
NA	TRBD2	16	TRBJ2-7	TRBV28	CASSSYPETREGEQYF	TGTGCCAGCAGTTCGTACCCAGAGACCCGGGAGGGCGAGCAGTACTTC
NA	NA	13	TRBJ2-5	TRBV9	CASSPGDQETQYF	TGTGCCAGCAGCCCCGGGGACCAAGAGACCCAGTACTTC
few	NA	13	TRBJ2-2	TRBV2	CATPARNTGELFF	TGTGCCACTCCCGCGCGGAACACCGGGGAGCTGTTTTTT